This T cell receptor (beta chain) derives from a study of long-term antiretroviral therapy in people with HIV. Runs used v3.0 of the immunoSEQ assay and were done at survey level. Profiling relied on immunoSEQ multiplex PCR, and the TCRdb table lists in-frame clones only, not all of them. This sample has about 15,000 clones, with approximately 86% found just once. CDR1 and CDR2 (germline): SGHRS, YFSETQ. CDR3 size: 16 residues. V lost 3 bases and J lost 6; bases outside the gene matches: 8. This chain uses TRBV5-1 with TRBJ2-5, with 13 bases matching TRBD2. The sequence was obtained from a woman between 25 and 40 years old with HIV. Sequences were derived from unsorted PBMCs, sampled more than 2.2 years before starting antiretroviral therapy. The CDR3 is CASSYTGLAGRKTQYF. As DNA, the CDR3 is TGCGCCAGCAGCTACACGGGACTAGCGGGGAGGAAGACCCAGTACTTC.